These T cell receptor beta chains were read from a single sample in a study of blood T cell repertoires in COVID-19. Generated by immunoSEQ multiplex PCR, the TCRdb table keeps only in-frame clones and is missing some. This table has 200,000 to 300,000 clones, around four fifths appearing once. Sequences were obtained from peripheral blood. The origin of the receptors is an older woman with active or convalescent COVID-19. Each CDR3 is given with its conserved first and last residue. A D gene is named only where the DNA matches it firmly. The size of a clone is reported for some rows only, either as once, few or many, or as a class for expanded clones.

J gene,V gene,clone size,D gene,CDR3 protein,CDR3 DNA
TRBJ1-2,TRBV6-5,once,.,CASSYSWQNYGYTF,TGTGCCAGCAGTTACTCGTGGCAGAACTATGGCTACACCTTC
TRBJ1-6,TRBV18,.,.,CASSPLGGGSPLHF,TGTGCCAGCTCACCACTCGGGGGTGGCTCACCCCTCCACTTT
TRBJ2-7,TRBV13,.,TRBD1,CASSQRDRGNSYEQYF,TGTGCCAGCAGCCAGAGAGACAGGGGGAACTCCTACGAGCAGTACTTC
TRBJ1-2,TRBV25-1,.,.,CATAWGETYGYTF,TGTGCCACTGCATGGGGCGAAACCTATGGCTACACCTTC
TRBJ1-4,TRBV5-1,.,TRBD1,CASSTTGGWEEKLFF,TGCGCCAGCAGTACCACAGGGGGCTGGGAGGAAAAACTGTTTTTT
TRBJ1-5,TRBV10-3,.,TRBD1,CAISGGQVLNQPQHF,TGTGCCATCAGTGGGGGACAGGTCCTCAATCAGCCCCAGCATTTT
TRBJ2-1,TRBV4-2,.,TRBD2,CASSQEYGTSGDNEQFF,TGTGCCAGCAGCCAAGAATATGGGACTAGCGGAGACAATGAGCAGTTCTTC
TRBJ2-3,TRBV28,.,TRBD1,CASSSPTGSTDTQYF,TGTGCCAGCAGTTCCCCGACAGGGAGCACAGATACGCAGTATTTT
TRBJ2-1,TRBV6-5,once,TRBD2,CASSISASGREQFF,TGTGCCAGCAGCATCAGTGCTAGCGGGAGAGAGCAGTTCTTC
TRBJ2-5,TRBV5-1,few,TRBD2,CASSLGTSGVNTETQYF,TGCGCCAGCAGCTTGGGGACTAGCGGGGTCAATACGGAGACCCAGTACTTC
TRBJ1-1,TRBV11-3,.,.,CASSLQGMNTEAFF,TGTGCCAGCAGCTTACAGGGGATGAACACTGAAGCTTTCTTT
TRBJ1-5,TRBV10-3,.,.,CAISTGKGSNQPQHF,TGTGCCATCAGTACAGGTAAAGGGAGCAATCAGCCCCAGCATTTT
TRBJ2-1,TRBV11-2,.,.,CASSLPMNRVGNEQFF,TGTGCCAGCAGCTTACCTATGAACAGGGTCGGCAATGAGCAGTTCTTC
TRBJ1-5,TRBV28,.,TRBD1,CASKFQGQGANQPQHF,TGTGCCAGCAAGTTTCAGGGACAGGGGGCCAATCAGCCCCAGCATTTT
TRBJ1-6,TRBV5-8,.,TRBD1,CASSLLETGISPLHF,TGTGCCAGCAGCTTGTTGGAGACAGGGATATCACCCCTCCACTTT
TRBJ1-1,TRBV19,.,TRBD1,CASRRGTGIIEAFF,TGTGCCAGTCGCCGTGGGACAGGGATAATTGAAGCTTTCTTT
TRBJ2-5,TRBV2,.,.,CASRATGTPGQTQYF,TGTGCCAGCAGAGCCACCGGGACTCCAGGACAGACCCAGTACTTC
TRBJ2-7,TRBV4-1,.,TRBD1,CASSHGAGTGLYEQYF,TGCGCCAGCAGCCACGGAGCAGGGACAGGGCTATACGAGCAGTACTTC
TRBJ2-3,TRBV5-1,once,.,CASSLDGQFSTDTQYF,TGCGCCAGCAGCTTGGACGGACAGTTTAGCACAGATACGCAGTATTTT
TRBJ1-3,TRBV7-3,many,.,CASSPTGSGNTIYF,TGTGCCAGCAGCCCAACGGGCTCTGGAAACACCATATATTTT
TRBJ2-3,TRBV6-5,.,TRBD2,CASSPDRLAGTQYF,TGTGCCAGCAGCCCCGACCGACTAGCGGGTACGCAGTATTTT
TRBJ2-5,TRBV6-1,.,.,CASSEVGGKQETQYF,TGTGCCAGCAGTGAAGTTGGCGGGAAACAAGAGACCCAGTACTTC
TRBJ2-5,TRBV10-2,.,TRBD2,CASRRSGGEGTQYF,TGCGCCAGCAGAAGGAGCGGGGGAGAGGGGACCCAGTACTTC
TRBJ2-5,TRBV5-1,.,TRBD1,CASRAGGVQETQYF,TGCGCCAGCAGGGCAGGGGGCGTTCAAGAGACCCAGTACTTC
TRBJ2-5,TRBV19,.,.,CASAPGGGRETQYF,TGTGCCAGTGCCCCGGGCGGGGGCAGGGAGACCCAGTACTTC
TRBJ2-5,TRBV7-9,.,.,CASSRGGRETQYF,TGTGCCAGCAGCCGCGGGGGCCGGGAGACCCAGTACTTC
TRBJ2-6,TRBV3-1/TRBV3-2,once,.,CASSQPPGAGANVLTF,TGTGCCAGCAGCCAGCCTCCAGGGGCTGGGGCCAACGTCCTGACTTTC
TRBJ2-2,TRBV19,.,TRBD1,CASSIARTGVNTGELFF,TGTGCCAGTAGTATAGCAAGGACAGGGGTGAACACCGGGGAGCTGTTTTTT
TRBJ2-1,TRBV11-2,.,TRBD2,CASSLSGTYNEQFF,TGTGCCAGCAGCTTAAGCGGGACCTACAATGAGCAGTTCTTC
TRBJ2-4,TRBV10-1,.,.,CASGDIANIQYF,TGCGCCAGCGGGGACATCGCGAACATTCAGTACTTC
TRBJ1-1,TRBV9,.,.,CASSATTATTEAFF,TGTGCCAGCAGCGCCACGACAGCTACCACTGAAGCTTTCTTT
TRBJ1-1,TRBV19,.,.,CASSEGRVTEAFF,TGTGCCAGTAGTGAGGGGAGGGTCACTGAAGCTTTCTTT
TRBJ2-1,TRBV24-1,.,TRBD2,CATSAGGGLTYNEQFF,TGTGCCACCAGTGCCGGGGGGGGGCTGACCTACAATGAGCAGTTCTTC